Detailed here is one TCR beta chain. Its specificity is unknown. This record comes from a study of T cell responses to AZD1222 COVID-19 vaccine. Study at large: The study pooled second doses at about 4 or about 12 weeks. Points from the study as a whole: Along spike, vaccine-associated CD4 TCRs were found throughout, with dominance at 160-218 and 743-854. Most donors were white British, females outnumbered males, and clonal diversity was possibly underestimated.

The repertoire was sequenced with immunoSEQ multiplex PCR; TCRdb's copy has only in-frame clones and lacks some. The sample consists of some 90,000 clones, 88% of them appearing once. The CDR3 spans 13 residues. V gave up 4 bases and J gave up 3 bases, with 8 bases separating them. From germline, CDR1 is LNHDA and CDR2 SQIVND (reference sequence). The gene calls are TRBV19 and TRBJ2-3; D is possibly TRBD1 (6 bases). The sample here was peripheral blood, taken on day 0 of AZD1222 vaccination. The TCR originated in an adult in good health. The CDR3 nucleotides read TGTGCCAGTAGTACACAGGGTACAGATACGCAGTATTTT. Translated: CASSTQGTDTQYF. The full variable domain, rest sourced from reference TRBV19 and TRBJ2-3, is DGGITQSPKYLFRKEGQNVTLSCEQNLNHDAMYWYRQDPGQGLRLIYYSQIVNDFQKGDIAEGYSVSREKKESFPLTVTSAQKNPTAFYLCASSTQGTDTQYFGPGTRLTVL.